These 14 T cell receptor beta chains came from one sample sequenced in a study of Graves' ophthalmopathy and Graves' hyperthyroidism. Amplification targeted the TCR beta CDR3 regions, with RNA transcripts as the source material. Second-round multiplex PCR came after first-round RT-PCR with HTBI primers. TCRdb passed the multiplex PCR reads through MiXCR, listing each CDR3 protein once. This sample yields just over 400,000 distinct CDR3 sequences, of which around 21% are seen a single time; 2.5% to 3% belongs to the top ten. The specimen was peripheral blood. The receptors here all came from a woman aged 18 to 35 with stable Graves' hyperthyroidism.

In its sample, this clonotype was seen many times. Just one base apart from a much larger clone, this may be a read error. The rearrangement links TRBV7-2 to TRBJ2-7; either TRBD1 or TRBD2 may supply D (5 bases each). The germline V and J ends were trimmed by 3 bases and 5 bases, with 14 bases remaining between them. Germline lookup yields CDR1 SGHTA and CDR2 FQGNSA. The CDR3 loop spans 14 amino acids. CDR3 sequence: CASSLQRGTNEQYF. For the CDR3, the DNA is TGTGCCAGCAGCTTGCAGCGTGGGACCAACGAGCAGTACTTC. Full variable domain (rest looked up from reference TRBV7-2 and TRBJ2-7): GAGVSQSPSNKVTEKGKDVELRCDPISGHTALYWYRQSLGQGLEFLIYFQGNSAPDKSGLPSDRFSAERTGGSVSTLTIQRTQQEDSAVYLCASSLQRGTNEQYFGPGTRLTVT.

Within the sample, this clonotype is medium-sized. V and J are TRBV12-3 or TRBV12-4 and TRBJ2-5; 10 bases are shared with TRBD1. Unmatched junction bases numbered 6, after V lost 6 bases and J lost 5 bases. The CDR3 contains 14 residues. CDR3 nucleotides: TGTGCCAGCAGCACGACAGGGGGCGACGAGACCCAGTACTTC. This sequence encodes CASSTTGGDETQYF.

This chain connects TRBV5-1 to TRBJ2-7; D not certain. The CDR3 length is 13 residues. V lost 1 base, J lost 5 bases, and 10 bases lay in between. Germline-derived CDR1 and CDR2 are SGHRS and YFSETQ. DNA for the CDR3: TGCGCCAGCAGCTTGCCCCAGATCGACGAGCAGTACTTC. The encoded protein is CASSLPQIDEQYF. Supplemented by reference TRBV5-1 and TRBJ2-7, the full variable domain reads KAGVTQTPRYLIKTRGQQVTLSCSPISGHRSVSWYQQTPGQGLQFLFEYFSETQRNKGNFPGRFSGRQFSNSRSEMNVSTLELGDSALYLCASSLPQIDEQYFGPGTRLTVT.

This clonotype was observed at least ten times. The CDR3 spells CSSDRAPYYEQYF. The CDR3 DNA follows: TGCAGTTCTGACAGGGCCCCCTACTACGAGCAGTACTTC. The V and J genes are TRBV20-1 and TRBJ2-7, with 7 bases identical to TRBD1. Germline V gives CDR1 DFQATT, CDR2 SNEGSKA (reference sequence). V shed 8 bases and J 3 bases; nucleotides not matched to a gene: 10. The length of the CDR3 is 13 residues.

This clonotype appeared many times. This chain uses TRBV7-9 with TRBJ2-5, with D perhaps matching TRBD1 (6 bases). Germline loops: CDR1 SEHNR, CDR2 FQNEAQ (reference sequence). This CDR3 comprises 14 residues. Trimming pared 5 bases from V and 5 bases from J, leaving 15 bases between. The CDR3 DNA follows: TGTGCCAGCAGCCTTACAGGGTCCCTGGAGACCCAGTACTTC. Translating it yields CASSLTGSLETQYF.

The genes are TRBV24-1 and TRBJ2-2; D is uncertain. V was trimmed by 5 bases and J by 7 bases, leaving 7 bases between them. Per the germline V gene, CDR1 is KGHDR and CDR2 is SFDVKD. The CDR3 sequence is 12 residues long. The CDR3 DNA reads as TGTGCCACCAGTGCCGTCCGCGGGGAGCTGTTTTTT. Its translation: CATSAVRGELFF.

Points on this clonotype: A clone one base away is much larger, so this may be a read error. The V and J genes are TRBV2 and TRBJ2-7; TRBD2 matches at 10 bases. Looked up from germline, CDR1 is SNHLY and CDR2 is FYNNEI. The length of the CDR3 is 16 residues. The chain's CDR3 is CASSGGPGLALYEQCF. CDR3 nucleotide sequence: TGTGCCAGCAGTGGGGGGCCGGGACTAGCGTTATACGAGCAGTGCTTC. The variable domain in full, completed from reference TRBV2 and TRBJ2-7, reads EPEVTQTPSHQVTQMGQEVILRCVPISNHLYFYWYRQILGQKVEFLVSFYNNEISEKSEIFDDQFSVERPDGSNFTLKIRSTKLEDSAMYFCASSGGPGLALYEQCFGPGTRLTVT.

This clonotype came up many times. The chain joins TRBV12-3 or TRBV12-4 to TRBJ2-2; D could derive from TRBD1 or TRBD2 (5 bases each). The CDR3 runs 15 residues. The V end lost 5 bases, the J end lost 2 bases, and 12 bases lay between the germline ends. In DNA form, the CDR3 reads TGTGCCAGCAGTGCCGGGACGCCTAACACCGGGGAGCTGTTTTTT. Translation: CASSAGTPNTGELFF.

This clonotype was recorded many times. CDR3 in DNA: TGTGCCAGCAAATTGGGGGGTTTCACAGATACGCAGTATTTT. It yields the protein CASKLGGFTDTQYF. The rearrangement joins TRBV27 to TRBJ2-3, with D perhaps matching TRBD2 (6 bases). This CDR3 comprises 14 residues. V was pared by 7 bases and J by 2 bases, with 13 bases between. Germline lookup yields CDR1 MNHEY and CDR2 SMNVEV (reference sequence).

This clonotype was detected ten times or more. The V and J genes are TRBV6-5 and TRBJ1-2; 8 bases are shared with TRBD1. This CDR3 spans 13 amino acids. Germline values: CDR1 MNHEY, CDR2 SVGAGI. V lost 6 bases and J lost 6; bases outside the gene matches: 6. The CDR3 region has the DNA TGTGCCAGCAGCGCTGACAGGGGAGATGGCTACACCTTC. This codes for CASSADRGDGYTF.

The sample holds many counts of this clonotype. This chain links TRBV7-2 with TRBJ1-2; the match to TRBD1 covers 10 bases. CDR1 and CDR2 from the germline V gene are SGHTA and FQGNSA. V was pared by 1 base and J by 6 bases, with 8 bases of the junction left unmatched. CDR3 size: 16 residues. Here the CDR3 DNA reads TGTGCCAGCAGCTTAGGGCCGGGACAGGGGCCTAATGGCTACACCTTC. Amino acids: CASSLGPGQGPNGYTF.

This clonotype was seen at least ten times. This sequence joins TRBV7-2 and TRBJ2-7; D gene ambiguous. Trimming pared 5 bases from V and 4 bases from J, leaving 12 bases between. Germline assignment: CDR1 SGHTA and CDR2 FQGNSA. The CDR3 is made up of 13 amino acids. CDR3 residues: CASSPPPWYEQYF. CDR3 bases: TGTGCCAGCAGCCCCCCCCCTTGGTACGAGCAGTACTTC.

This clonotype was found many times. This chain connects TRBV6-1 to TRBJ1-2; 8 bases align to TRBD1. The CDR3 sequence is 12 residues long. Germline V gene lookup returns CDR1 MNHNS and CDR2 SASEGT. V shed 6 bases and J 6 bases; nucleotides not matched to a gene: 3. CDR3 protein: CASSQGAHGYTF. Written as DNA, the CDR3 is TGTGCCAGCAGCCAGGGGGCGCATGGCTACACCTTC.

This clonotype appeared many times. This sequence joins TRBV6-2 or TRBV6-3 and TRBJ2-5; 12 nucleotides match TRBD2. V was pared by 2 bases and J by 0 bases, with 1 base of the junction left unmatched. The CDR3 is 16 residues long. The germline V gene has CDR1 MNHEY and CDR2 SVGEGT. CDR3 sequence: CASSYGLAGYQETQYF. Here the CDR3 DNA reads TGTGCCAGCAGTTACGGACTAGCGGGGTACCAAGAGACCCAGTACTTC.